Shown below are 7 T cell receptor beta chains from a single sample sequenced in a study of T cells in Graves' hyperthyroidism and ophthalmopathy. TCR beta CDR3 region amplification was performed from RNA transcripts. During a first-round RT-PCR of the TCR CDR3, the HTBI primer set was used. TCRdb analysed the multiplex PCR reads with MiXCR anew, one entry per CDR3 protein. This table has hundreds of thousands of distinct CDR3 sequences, roughly a third appearing once. The sequencing input was blood. The receptors come from a woman aged 40 to 50 with Graves' hyperthyroidism.

This clonotype was seen at least ten times. The chain has TRBV19 and TRBJ2-7; D is possibly TRBD1 or TRBD2 (5 bases each). Trimming cost V 4 bases and J 1 base, with 11 bases left between them. The CDR3 runs 14 residues. CDR1 and CDR2 from the germline V gene are LNHDA and SQIVND (reference sequence). CDR3 DNA: TGTGCCAGTAGTACGAAATGGGGGTCCTACGAGCAGTACTTC. Protein: CASSTKWGSYEQYF.

The chain is built from TRBV2 and TRBJ1-5; TRBD1 aligns across 10 bases. CDR3 length: 15 residues. Germline CDR1 and CDR2: SNHLY and FYNNEI. Trimming took 6 bases from V and 2 from J; bases not matched to a gene: 4. CDR3 amino acids: CASRRGTGGNQPQHF. The CDR3 DNA follows: TGTGCCAGCAGGAGGGGGACAGGGGGCAATCAGCCCCAGCATTTT. The full variable domain, with the rest looked up from reference TRBV2 and TRBJ1-5, is EPEVTQTPSHQVTQMGQEVILRCVPISNHLYFYWYRQILGQKVEFLVSFYNNEISEKSEIFDDQFSVERPDGSNFTLKIRSTKLEDSAMYFCASRRGTGGNQPQHFGDGTRLSIL.

This clonotype has ten or more counts. The chain couples TRBV20-1 to TRBJ1-2, with 8 bases fitting TRBD1. V trimming: 6 bases; J trimming: 6 bases; junction bases outside the gene matches: 6. This CDR3 comprises 12 residues. CDR1 is DFQATT, CDR2 SNEGSKA, per germline (reference sequence). CDR3 DNA sequence: TGCAGTGCCTCGGACAGGGTCGATGGCTACACCTTC. Translating it yields CSASDRVDGYTF.

This clonotype was observed a handful of times. The rearrangement uses TRBV12-3 or TRBV12-4 and TRBJ1-5; no definite D call. This CDR3 comprises 14 residues. Trimming stripped 3 bases from V and 1 base from J, with 7 bases between. The chain's CDR3 is CASSFSSSNQPQHF. The CDR3, as DNA: TGTGCCAGCAGTTTCTCAAGCAGCAATCAGCCCCAGCATTTT.

This clonotype was recorded once. The V and J genes are TRBV5-1 and TRBJ2-3; TRBD1 agrees at 10 bases. The CDR3 covers 17 residues. The germline V gene encodes CDR1 SGHRS and CDR2 YFSETQ. V lost 5 bases, J lost 4 bases, and 13 bases stayed unmatched. In DNA form, the CDR3 reads TGCGCCAGCAGGCCACATACCGGGACAGGGGCATCAGATACGCAGTATTTT. Translation gives CASRPHTGTGASDTQYF.

DNA of the CDR3: TGTGCCGGAACTGGGAGGAGCTCCTACGAGCAGTACTTC. Encoded protein: CAGTGRSSYEQYF. This chain joins TRBV7-2 and TRBJ2-7; TRBD2 is a possible D gene (6 bases). Looked up from germline, CDR1 is SGHTA and CDR2 is FQGNSA. Between the trimmed V and J ends, which lost 11 bases and 0 bases, there was a span of 14 bases. CDR3 length equals 13 residues. Full variable domain (remainder filled in from reference TRBV7-2 and TRBJ2-7): GAGVSQSPSNKVTEKGKDVELRCDPISGHTALYWYRQSLGQGLEFLIYFQGNSAPDKSGLPSDRFSAERTGGSVSTLTIQRTQQEDSAVYLCAGTGRSSYEQYFGPGTRLTVT.

The chain uses TRBV7-8 and TRBJ2-5; TRBD2 might be the D (6 bases). The CDR3 is made up of 18 amino acids. Trimming pared 11 bases from V and 5 bases from J, leaving 33 bases between. The germline CDR1 and CDR2 sequences are SGHVS and FQNEAQ. Here the CDR3 DNA reads TGTGCCGGCGGCTTGCTTTGGCCCGGGGGTCACGGAGGGGAGACCCAGTACTTC. Protein sequence: CAGGLLWPGGHGGETQYF.